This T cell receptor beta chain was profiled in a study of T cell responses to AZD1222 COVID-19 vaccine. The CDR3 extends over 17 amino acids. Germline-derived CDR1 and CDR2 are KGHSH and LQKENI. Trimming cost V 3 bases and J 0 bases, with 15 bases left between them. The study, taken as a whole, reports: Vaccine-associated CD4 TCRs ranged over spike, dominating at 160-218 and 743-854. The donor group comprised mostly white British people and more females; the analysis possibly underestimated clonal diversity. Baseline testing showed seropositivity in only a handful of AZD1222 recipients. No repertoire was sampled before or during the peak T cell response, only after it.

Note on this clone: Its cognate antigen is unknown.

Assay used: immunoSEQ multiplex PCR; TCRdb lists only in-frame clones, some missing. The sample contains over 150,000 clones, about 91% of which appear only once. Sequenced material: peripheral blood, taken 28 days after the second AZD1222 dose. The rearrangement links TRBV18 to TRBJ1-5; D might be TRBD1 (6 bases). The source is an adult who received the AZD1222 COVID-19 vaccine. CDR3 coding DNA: TGTGCCAGCTCACCCAGGCGGGCAGGGGATAGCAATCAGCCCCAGCATTTT. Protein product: CASSPRRAGDSNQPQHF.